This is a list of T cell receptor beta chains from one sample in a study of human T cells and chemical hapten exposure. MiXCR, run by TCRdb on the RACE reads, gives a single entry per CDR3 protein. The sample has tens of thousands of distinct CDR3 sequences, roughly 9.8% seen once. Source: whole blood, taken in connection with sensitization to the hapten diphenylcyclopropenone (DPC). These receptors all come from a woman aged 40-49 years with alopecia areata. Some clones in this sample may be carry-over from other donors' samples. Both conserved end residues are part of each CDR3. A D gene is named only where the DNA matches it firmly. A clone size is listed for some rows: how often the clone was seen (once, few, many), or a class if it is expanded.

DNA	CDR3	D	size	V	J
TGTGCCAGCAGCCGCACGGACTACGGCAGCCGCCCAAACACCGGGGAGCTGTTTTTT	CASSRTDYGSRPNTGELFF	-	many	TRBV6-1	TRBJ2-2
TGCAGCGCCACCCGGTCGGCGGCCCTAGGCTACACCTTC	CSATRSAALGYTF	-	-	TRBV29-1	TRBJ1-2
TGTGCCAGCAGTTACTCTACAGGGGTTTATCAGCCCCAGCATTTT	CASSYSTGVYQPQHF	TRBD1	many	TRBV6-6	TRBJ1-5
TGTGCCAGCAGCGGAGAGGAGACCCAGTACTTC	CASSGEETQYF	-	-	TRBV9	TRBJ2-5
TGTGCCAGCAGTGAATCATCAGGGGGCTATGGCTACACCTTC	CASSESSGGYGYTF	TRBD1	many	TRBV25-1	TRBJ1-2
TGTGCCAGCAGCTCGGGACAGCAAGAGACCCAGTACTTC	CASSSGQQETQYF	TRBD1	-	TRBV7-3	TRBJ2-5
TGTGCCAGCAGTCCCCTCCGAACAGAAAAGCAGCCCCAGCATTTT	CASSPLRTEKQPQHF	-	many	TRBV6-2/TRBV6-3	TRBJ1-5
TGTGCCAGCAGCCCGCTGTTATTAGCGGGATCAAAGGAGTTCTTC	CASSPLLLAGSKEFF	TRBD2	many	TRBV14	TRBJ2-1
TGTGCCAGCAGCGCCTTAGGAGAGACCCAGTACTTC	CASSALGETQYF	-	few	TRBV7-3	TRBJ2-5
TGTGCCACCCTGAGCGGGGGATCTCGAGATACGCAGTATTTT	CATLSGGSRDTQYF	TRBD2	-	TRBV28	TRBJ2-3
TGTGCCAGCAGCTTTGGGATTCTAAGCACAGATACGCAGTATTTT	CASSFGILSTDTQYF	-	few	TRBV7-2	TRBJ2-3
TGTGCCAGCACTCCCCCCACCCAGTACGAGCAGTACTTC	CASTPPTQYEQYF	-	-	TRBV7-9	TRBJ2-7
TGTGCCAGCAGTTTATGGCCCGGGACAGGGGGCGGTTCACCCCTCCACTTT	CASSLWPGTGGGSPLHF	TRBD1	many	TRBV27	TRBJ1-6
TGTGCCATCAGTACAGACAGAACTAACACTGAAGCTTTCTTT	CAISTDRTNTEAFF	-	-	TRBV10-3	TRBJ1-1
TGCGCCAGCAGCCAAGATCTACAGGTTTACTACGAGCAGTACTTC	CASSQDLQVYYEQYF	-	-	TRBV4-3	TRBJ2-7
TGTGCCAGTAGTCTCGGAAGAGCTGCGCAGTATTTT	CASSLGRAAQYF	-	many	TRBV19	TRBJ2-3
TGCAGCGTTGGGGCAGGCCAGGGGCCCCAGCATTTT	CSVGAGQGPQHF	-	many	TRBV29-1	TRBJ1-5
TGTGCCAGCAGCAAAACTGGATCGGGACTACCTACGACGAACACCGGGGAGATGTTTTTT	CASSKTGSGLPTTNTGEMFF	TRBD2	many	TRBV6-6	TRBJ2-2
TGCGCCAGCAGCCAAGCCGGCTATGGCTACACCTTC	CASSQAGYGYTF	-	many	TRBV4-3	TRBJ1-2
TGCGCCAGCAGCCAAGAGGGACTCGAAAACATTCAGTACTTC	CASSQEGLENIQYF	-	many	TRBV4-3	TRBJ2-4